Listed here are 18 T cell receptor beta chains from one sample, sequenced in a study of OX40 agonist ivuxolimab in advanced cancers. Library preparation used the immunoSEQ multiplex PCR assay. TCRdb carries this immuneACCESS record with in-frame sequences only. Its versions omit some clonotypes, under half of them owing to an unresolved V gene in the studies checked, with the rest unexplained. This sample is represented by around 50,000 clones; around nine tenths of them were singletons. In total, the top ten clones hold roughly 0.67% of the sample. The sequenced sample was CD4+ or CD8+ T cells sorted from blood, obtained in a trial of the OX40 agonist ivuxolimab. Receptors originate from an adult with an advanced solid tumor such as melanoma, head and neck, liver or kidney cancer.

This rearrangement joins TRBV5-1 to TRBJ2-7, with TRBD2 matching over 7 bases. Germline loops: CDR1 SGHRS, CDR2 YFSETQ. Unmatched junction bases numbered 12, after V lost 4 bases and J lost 2 bases. This CDR3 comprises 16 residues. For the CDR3, the DNA is TGCGCCAGCAGCCCCGGAAGAGACGGACTAGCCTACGAGCAGTACTTC. Protein sequence: CASSPGRDGLAYEQYF.

J is TRBJ1-2 and V is TRBV2; tentatively, D is TRBD1 (6 bases). Germline loops: CDR1 SNHLY, CDR2 FYNNEI. V lost 4 bases and J lost 1, with 28 bases in between. The CDR3 spans 20 residues. CDR3 in amino acids: CASSGPGSRSGGKLNYGYTF. The CDR3 DNA reads as TGTGCCAGCAGTGGCCCAGGGAGCAGGAGTGGGGGCAAACTTAACTATGGCTACACCTTC.

The chain has TRBV9 and TRBJ1-1, with D perhaps matching TRBD1 (5 bases). Germline V gene data show CDR1 as SGDLS and CDR2 as YYNGEE. Trimming cost V 2 bases and J 7 bases, with 15 bases left between them. The CDR3 consists of 14 residues. The DNA of the CDR3 is TGTGCCAGCAGCGTTGCAACCGCGGGGGGTGAAGCTTTCTTT. Translating gives CASSVATAGGEAFF.

V is TRBV2 and J is TRBJ1-6, with 9 positions matching TRBD1. V lost 9 bases to trimming and J lost 9 bases; unmatched junction nucleotides: 6. CDR1 and CDR2 (germline): SNHLY, FYNNEI. This CDR3 contains 13 residues. Written as DNA, the CDR3 is TGTGCCAGTGCGGACAGGGGCCGTTCACCCCTCCACTTT. This gives the protein CASADRGRSPLHF.

The V call is TRBV11-2, the J call TRBJ2-1, with D uncertain. Germline CDR1 SGHAT, CDR2 FQNNGV. The CDR3 has 13 amino acids. The ends were cut back, 1 base at V and 6 bases at J, with 7 bases in the middle. The CDR3 DNA sequence: TGTGCCAGCAGCTTAGGAATGGGCAATGAGCAGTTCTTC. The encoded protein is CASSLGMGNEQFF.

The rearrangement uses TRBV5-1 and TRBJ1-1; D possibly corresponds to TRBD1 (6 bases). The CDR3 length is 13 residues. CDR1 SGHRS and CDR2 YFSETQ come from the germline V gene. V was shortened by 0 bases and J by 7 bases, with 10 bases between the two germline ends. In nucleotides, the CDR3 is TGCGCCAGCAGCTTGGACAGGGAGGATGAAGCTTTCTTT. This codes for CASSLDREDEAFF.

CDR3 sequence reads: CATSRTDRAHNQPQHF. CDR3 DNA: TGTGCCACCAGCAGAACAGACAGGGCCCACAATCAGCCCCAGCATTTT. V and J are TRBV15 and TRBJ1-5, with TRBD1 identical over 7 bases. Germline trimming cut 2 bases from V and 3 bases from J; bases unmatched to any gene: 7. The CDR3 sequence is 16 residues long. Germline CDR1 and CDR2: LNHNV and YYDKDF (reference sequence).

V is TRBV5-5 and J is TRBJ2-7, with 9 bases aligning to TRBD1. CDR1 is SGHKS and CDR2 is YYEKEE in the germline V gene (reference sequence). The CDR3 spans 14 residues. The V segment lost 3 bases and the J segment 2 bases; nucleotides outside the gene matches: 3. DNA of the CDR3: TGTGCCAGCAGCTGGGGACAGGGCCCCTACGAGCAGTACTTC. Amino acid sequence: CASSWGQGPYEQYF. The full variable domain, completed using reference TRBV5-5 and TRBJ2-7, is DAGVTQSPTHLIKTRGQQVTLRCSPISGHKSVSWYQQVLGQGPQFIFQYYEKEERGRGNFPDRFSARQFPNYSSELNVNALLLGDSALYLCASSWGQGPYEQYFGPGTRLTVT.

The rearrangement links TRBV27 to TRBJ2-7; D possibly corresponds to TRBD2 (6 bases). The CDR3 is made up of 13 amino acids. V was clipped by 5 bases and J by 5 bases, with 13 bases between them. Germline V gene data show CDR1 as MNHEY and CDR2 as SMNVEV (reference sequence). CDR3 in amino acids: CASSPRRVNEQYF. The CDR3 DNA sequence: TGTGCCAGCAGTCCGCGGAGGGTTAACGAGCAGTACTTC.

This rearrangement joins TRBV19 to TRBJ1-1; D is uncertain. Looked up from germline, CDR1 is LNHDA and CDR2 is SQIVND (reference sequence). V was shortened by 3 bases and J by 4 bases, with 9 bases between the two germline ends. The CDR3 has 13 residues. In DNA, the CDR3 is TGTGCCAGTAGTATGAAATGGGGCACTGAAGCTTTCTTT. Translating gives CASSMKWGTEAFF.

The chain joins TRBV6-1 to TRBJ1-1; D is uncertain. The V gene's germline CDR1 is MNHNS and CDR2 SASEGT. The CDR3 contains 15 residues. V lost 7 bases, J lost 3 bases, and 18 bases lay in between. The CDR3 sequence is CASTLTVRDYTEAFF. In nucleotides, the CDR3 is TGTGCCAGCACCCTGACGGTGAGGGATTACACTGAAGCTTTCTTT.

The CDR3 loop reads CASNKTSGSSYNEQFF. The CDR3 nucleotides are TGTGCCAGCAACAAGACTAGCGGGAGCTCCTACAATGAGCAGTTCTTC. V gene TRBV5-6 combines with J gene TRBJ2-1; 12 positions match TRBD2. The ends lost 6 bases at V and 0 bases at J; junction bases unmatched: 4. The CDR3 contains 16 residues. The germline V gene encodes CDR1 SGHDT and CDR2 YYEEEE.

The chain joins TRBV9 to TRBJ2-7; 8 bases are shared with TRBD2. Germline CDR1 is SGDLS and CDR2 is YYNGEE. This CDR3 is built from 15 residues. With V trimmed by 4 bases and J by 7 bases, 13 bases remained unmatched. In nucleotides, the CDR3 is TGTGCCAGCAGCCCCACGCCGGGAGGGCCAGGAGAGCAGTACTTC. It is translated as CASSPTPGGPGEQYF.

This clone was counted between two and nine times. The chain joins TRBV29-1 to TRBJ1-1; D gene unclear. Germline V CDR1 and CDR2: SQVTM, ANQGSEA. V was trimmed by 8 bases and J by 6 bases, leaving 10 bases between them. There are 10 residues in the CDR3. This chain's CDR3 is CSTSVAEAFF. The CDR3 DNA reads as TGCAGCACTTCGGTGGCTGAAGCTTTCTTT. Full variable domain (rest looked up from reference TRBV29-1 and TRBJ1-1): SAVISQKPSRDICQRGTSLTIQCQVDSQVTMMFWYRQQPGQSLTLIATANQGSEATYESGFVIDKFPISRPNLTFSTLTVSNMSPEDSSIYLCSTSVAEAFFGQGTRLTVV.

The chain couples TRBV11-3 to TRBJ2-7, with D perhaps matching TRBD2 (6 bases). V lost 3 bases and J 7 bases, leaving 13 bases between the germline ends. Germline assignment: CDR1 SGHNT and CDR2 YENEEA. The length of the CDR3 is 13 residues. The CDR3 DNA follows: TGTGCCAGCAGCTTCACCACCGCGGGGGAGCAGTACTTC. Translated, it gives CASSFTTAGEQYF.

The CDR3 nucleotides read TGTGCCAGCAGCCCAATGGCGGGGCCTGGAAACACCATATATTTT. This encodes CASSPMAGPGNTIYF. The chain links TRBV11-2 to TRBJ1-3; D perhaps matches TRBD1 (5 bases). This CDR3 spans 15 amino acids. Germline lookup yields CDR1 SGHAT and CDR2 FQNNGV. The V end was cut by 5 bases, the J end by 2 bases, with 13 bases between.

The chain couples TRBV7-2 to TRBJ2-1; D is perhaps TRBD1 (5 bases). CDR1 SGHTA and CDR2 FQGNSA come from the germline V gene. CDR3 length: 12 residues. Trimming removed 6 bases from V and 9 bases from J, with 12 bases in between. CDR3 amino acids: CASSLRAGEQFF. The CDR3, as DNA: TGTGCCAGCAGTCTCAGGGCTGGTGAGCAGTTCTTC.

The rearrangement joins TRBV10-3 to TRBJ2-4; tentative D call: TRBD1 (6 bases). The CDR3 runs to 16 residues. Germline V lookup: CDR1 ENHRY, CDR2 SYGVKD. V lost 4 bases and J lost 0, with 13 bases in between. Here the CDR3 reads CAISARQESAKNIQYF. Here the CDR3 DNA reads TGTGCCATCAGTGCAAGACAGGAGTCAGCCAAAAACATTCAGTACTTC.